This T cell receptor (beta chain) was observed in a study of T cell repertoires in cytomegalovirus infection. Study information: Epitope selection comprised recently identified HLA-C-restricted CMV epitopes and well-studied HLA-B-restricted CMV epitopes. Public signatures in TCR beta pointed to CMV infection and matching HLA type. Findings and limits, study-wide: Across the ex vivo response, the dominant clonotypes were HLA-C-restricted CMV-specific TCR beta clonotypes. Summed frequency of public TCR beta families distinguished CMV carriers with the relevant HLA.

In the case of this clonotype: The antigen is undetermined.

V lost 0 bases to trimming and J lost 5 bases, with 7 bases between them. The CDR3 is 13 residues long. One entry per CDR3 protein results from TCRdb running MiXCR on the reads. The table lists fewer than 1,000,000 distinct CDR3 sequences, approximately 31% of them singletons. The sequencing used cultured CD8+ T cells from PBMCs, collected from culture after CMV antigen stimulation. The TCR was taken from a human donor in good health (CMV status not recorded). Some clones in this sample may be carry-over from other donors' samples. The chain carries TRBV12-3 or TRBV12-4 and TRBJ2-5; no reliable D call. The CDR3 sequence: CASSLAASETQYF. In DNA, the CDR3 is TGTGCCAGCAGTTTAGCGGCATCGGAGACCCAGTACTTC.